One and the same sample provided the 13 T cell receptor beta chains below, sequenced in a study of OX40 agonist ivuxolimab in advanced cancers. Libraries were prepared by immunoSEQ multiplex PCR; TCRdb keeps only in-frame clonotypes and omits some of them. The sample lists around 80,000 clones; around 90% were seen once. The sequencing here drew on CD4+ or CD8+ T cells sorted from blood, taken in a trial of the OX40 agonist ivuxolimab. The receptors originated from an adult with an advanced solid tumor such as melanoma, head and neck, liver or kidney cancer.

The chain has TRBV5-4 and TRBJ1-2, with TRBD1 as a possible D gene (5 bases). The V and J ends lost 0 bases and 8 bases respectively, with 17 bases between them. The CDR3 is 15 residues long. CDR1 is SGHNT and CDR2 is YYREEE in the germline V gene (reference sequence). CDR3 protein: CASSLAEGASGGYTF. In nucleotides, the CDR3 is TGTGCCAGCAGCTTGGCCGAAGGGGCGTCGGGAGGCTACACCTTC.

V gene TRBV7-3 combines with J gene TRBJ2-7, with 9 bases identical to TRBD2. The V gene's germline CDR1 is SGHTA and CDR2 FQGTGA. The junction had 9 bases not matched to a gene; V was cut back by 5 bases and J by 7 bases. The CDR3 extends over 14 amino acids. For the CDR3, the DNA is TGTGCCAGCAGCGCCAGTGGACTAGCGAGGGAGCAGTACTTC. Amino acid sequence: CASSASGLAREQYF.

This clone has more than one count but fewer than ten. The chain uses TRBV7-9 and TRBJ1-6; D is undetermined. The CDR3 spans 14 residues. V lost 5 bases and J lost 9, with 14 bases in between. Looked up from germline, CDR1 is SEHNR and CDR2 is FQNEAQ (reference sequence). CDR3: CASSVAESISPLHF. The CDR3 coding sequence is TGTGCCAGCAGCGTGGCAGAAAGTATTTCACCCCTCCACTTT.

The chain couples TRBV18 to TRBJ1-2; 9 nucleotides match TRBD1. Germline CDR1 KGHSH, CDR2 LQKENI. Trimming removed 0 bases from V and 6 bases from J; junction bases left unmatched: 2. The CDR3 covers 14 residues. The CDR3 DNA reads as TGTGCCAGCTCACCACCGGGGGACAGGGATGGCTACACCTTC. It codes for CASSPPGDRDGYTF.

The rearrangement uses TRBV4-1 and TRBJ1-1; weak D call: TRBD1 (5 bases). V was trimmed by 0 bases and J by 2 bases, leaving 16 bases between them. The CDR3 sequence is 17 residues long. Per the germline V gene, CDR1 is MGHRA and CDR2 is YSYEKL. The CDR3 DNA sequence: TGCGCCAGCAGCCAAGAAATTCCAGGGAGGCGTAACACTGAAGCTTTCTTT. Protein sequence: CASSQEIPGRRNTEAFF.

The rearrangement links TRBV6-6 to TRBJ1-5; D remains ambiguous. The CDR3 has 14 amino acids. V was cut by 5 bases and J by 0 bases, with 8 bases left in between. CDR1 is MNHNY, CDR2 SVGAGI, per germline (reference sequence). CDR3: CASSPSDSNQPQHF. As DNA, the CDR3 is TGTGCCAGCAGTCCAAGTGATAGCAATCAGCCCCAGCATTTT.

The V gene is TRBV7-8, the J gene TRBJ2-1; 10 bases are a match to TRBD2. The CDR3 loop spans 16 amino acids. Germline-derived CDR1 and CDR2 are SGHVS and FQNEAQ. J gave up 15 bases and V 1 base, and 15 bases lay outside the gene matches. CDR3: CASSLEGLSGGAITFF. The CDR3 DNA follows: TGTGCCAGCAGCTTAGAAGGATTAAGCGGGGGGGCCATTACGTTCTTC.

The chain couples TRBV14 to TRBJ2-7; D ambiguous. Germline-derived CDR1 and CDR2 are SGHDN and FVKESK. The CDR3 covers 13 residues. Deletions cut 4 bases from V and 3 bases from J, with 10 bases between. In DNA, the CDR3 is TGTGCCAGCAGCCCTCCAAAGGGCTACGAGCAGTACTTC. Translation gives CASSPPKGYEQYF.

The DNA for the CDR3 is TGTGCCAGCAGCCAAGCGCAGGGACAGCAAGAGACCCAGTACTTC. This sequence encodes CASSQAQGQQETQYF. This chain uses TRBV14 with TRBJ2-5; 7 nucleotides match TRBD1. The V gene's germline CDR1 is SGHDN and CDR2 FVKESK. The V segment lost 1 base and the J segment 2 bases; nucleotides outside the gene matches: 4. CDR3 size: 15 residues.

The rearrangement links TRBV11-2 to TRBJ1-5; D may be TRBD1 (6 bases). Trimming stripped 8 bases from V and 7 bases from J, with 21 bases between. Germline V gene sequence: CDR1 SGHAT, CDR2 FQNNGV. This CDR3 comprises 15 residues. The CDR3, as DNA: TGTGCCAGCCAAAAAAACCAGGGGAGGGAACAGCCCCAGCATTTT. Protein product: CASQKNQGREQPQHF.

The CDR3 coding sequence is TGTGCCAGCAGCAAGACAAGGGCAACTAATGAAAAACTGTTTTTT. This codes for CASSKTRATNEKLFF. The rearrangement uses TRBV11-2 and TRBJ1-4; D gene uncertain. V lost 5 bases to trimming and J lost 0 bases, with 10 bases between them. The CDR3 has 15 residues. Germline V gene lookup returns CDR1 SGHAT and CDR2 FQNNGV.

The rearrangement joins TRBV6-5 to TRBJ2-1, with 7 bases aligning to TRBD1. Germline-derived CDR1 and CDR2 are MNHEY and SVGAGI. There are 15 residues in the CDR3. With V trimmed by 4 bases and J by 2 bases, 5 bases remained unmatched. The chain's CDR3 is CASSLTGTAYNEQFF. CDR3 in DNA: TGTGCCAGCAGTTTAACCGGGACAGCCTACAATGAGCAGTTCTTC.

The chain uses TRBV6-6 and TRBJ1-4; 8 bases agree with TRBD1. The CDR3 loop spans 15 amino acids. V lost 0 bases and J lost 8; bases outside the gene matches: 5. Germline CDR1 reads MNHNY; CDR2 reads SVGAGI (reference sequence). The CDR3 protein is CASSYSTGASEKLFF. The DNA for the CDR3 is TGTGCCAGCAGTTACTCGACAGGGGCTTCCGAAAAACTGTTTTTT.